This T cell receptor (beta chain) appears in the sequencing data of a study of a mutant IDH1 vaccine in newly diagnosed glioma. Across the whole study: Treated patients, roughly 60% male and around 40% female, averaged approximately 40 years of age.

Overall study findings and caveats: No link was apparently found between pseudoprogression and changes in top peripheral T cell clonotypes. Altogether, approximately 93% of patients exhibited vaccine-induced immune responses.

The method was immunoSEQ multiplex PCR; TCRdb's version includes in-frame clones alone and lacks a portion of them. Of about 100,000 clones in the sample, just under 80% were seen once. A word on this clone: The antigen is undetermined.

V shed 7 bases and J shed 3 bases, with 13 bases lying between them. CDR3 size: 13 residues. Germline CDR1 WSHSY, CDR2 SAAADI. Time point denoted: baseline, week 1 (first vaccination visit). As to treatment: pre-vaccination baseline after standard-of-care therapy. The V gene is TRBV10-2, the J gene TRBJ2-7, with a possible D match to TRBD1 (6 bases). This material consisted of PBMCs, taken from a glioma patient treated with radiotherapy, temozolomide or both. The sequence derives from a man in his forties or fifties with glioma. CDR3 sequence reads: CASNTDSSYEQYF. CDR3 in DNA: TGCGCCAGCAACACGGACAGCAGCTACGAGCAGTACTTC.